This TCR beta chain stems from a study of cytomegalovirus exposure and HLA in healthy donors. The PCR used 60 Vbeta and 13 Jbeta primers. The data were produced by immunoSEQ multiplex PCR, yet TCRdb's version contains in-frame clones alone and is incomplete. The sample consists of 85,000 to 100,000 clones, around nine tenths of them appearing once. V was clipped by 6 bases and J by 8 bases; unmatched bases: 12. The CDR3 is 17 amino acids. Germline CDR1 and CDR2: KGHSH and LQKENI. This receptor was obtained from a man aged 25-45 years in good health and CMV-seropositive. The sequenced material came from PBMCs. This rearrangement joins TRBV18 to TRBJ2-4; TRBD2 matches at 14 bases. DNA of the CDR3: TGTGCCAGCTCCCAGAGACTAGCGGGAGGGCCCGCGGACATTCAGTACTTC. It yields the protein CASSQRLAGGPADIQYF.